Presented here are 18 T cell receptor beta chains from one specimen sequenced in a study of blood T cell repertoires in COVID-19. The data were produced by immunoSEQ multiplex PCR, yet TCRdb's version contains in-frame clones alone and is incomplete. The sample includes 75,000 to 85,000 clones, 88% seen only once; the top ten take approximately 5%. The specimen was peripheral blood. The receptor source for this set is a man aged 50 to 59 with active COVID-19.

The V and J genes are TRBV7-2 and TRBJ2-3; 7 bases are shared with TRBD2. Germline assignment: CDR1 SGHTA and CDR2 FQGNSA. The CDR3 has 15 amino acids. The J segment lost 5 bases and the V segment lost 6 bases, leaving 11 bases of the junction unmatched. The CDR3 sequence is CASSSGGGVGDTQYF. Written as DNA, the CDR3 is TGTGCCAGCAGTTCTGGTGGGGGGGTCGGAGATACGCAGTATTTT.

The chain couples TRBV5-6 to TRBJ1-2; TRBD1 is a possible D gene (5 bases). V was cut by 0 bases and J by 8 bases, with 14 bases left in between. The CDR3 totals 14 residues. Germline V lookup: CDR1 SGHDT, CDR2 YYEEEE. As DNA, the CDR3 is TGTGCCAGCAGCTTGGGCAGGGTAATGAGAGGCTACACCTTC. Its protein product is CASSLGRVMRGYTF.

The chain couples TRBV6-5 to TRBJ1-1, with 7 bases matching TRBD1. With 6 bases clipped from V and 4 bases from J, the junction kept 5 bases outside the gene matches. Germline V lookup: CDR1 MNHEY, CDR2 SVGAGI. This CDR3 spans 13 amino acids. The CDR3 nucleotides are TGTGCCAGCAGAGGAGACAGGGTCACTGAAGCTTTCTTT. Protein sequence: CASRGDRVTEAFF.

The chain uses TRBV6-5 and TRBJ1-1; perhaps TRBD1 as D (6 bases). V lost 2 bases, J lost 3 bases, and 7 bases lay in between. This CDR3 has 13 amino acids. The germline V gene has CDR1 MNHEY and CDR2 SVGAGI. The DNA for the CDR3 is TGTGCCAGCAGTTACGGGGGCTACACTGAAGCTTTCTTT. It yields the protein CASSYGGYTEAFF.

This rearrangement joins TRBV5-4 to TRBJ1-6; unclear D gene. V dropped 0 bases and J dropped 5 bases, with 9 bases sitting between them. The CDR3 length is 15 residues. Germline CDR1 SGHNT, CDR2 YYREEE (reference sequence). The CDR3 reads CASSLGRTNNSPLHF. CDR3 nucleotides: TGTGCCAGCAGCTTGGGCAGGACTAATAATTCACCCCTCCACTTT.

The chain links TRBV6-7 to TRBJ1-6; TRBD1 is a possible D gene (6 bases). TRBV6-7 is an open reading frame whose function is uncertain. The CDR3 runs to 18 residues. V was clipped by 0 bases and J by 3 bases, with 15 bases between them. CDR3 nucleotide sequence: TGTGCCAGCAGTTACTCAAGACAGGCTAAGGTCTATAATTCACCCCTCCACTTT. This sequence encodes CASSYSRQAKVYNSPLHF.

This chain connects TRBV5-6 to TRBJ2-1; possible D gene TRBD2, 6 bases. This CDR3 has 13 residues. V was trimmed by 0 bases and J by 6 bases, leaving 7 bases between them. Germline lookup yields CDR1 SGHDT and CDR2 YYEEEE. CDR3 amino acids: CASSLGRGNEQFF. The DNA for the CDR3 is TGTGCCAGCAGCTTGGGGCGGGGCAATGAGCAGTTCTTC.

The rearrangement uses TRBV7-6 and TRBJ2-5; 11 positions match TRBD2. V lost 3 bases, J lost 5 bases, and 5 bases stayed unmatched. The CDR3 has 15 amino acids. CDR1 SGHVS and CDR2 FNYEAQ come from the germline V gene. The CDR3 sequence: CASSFSGGADETQYF. As DNA, the CDR3 is TGTGCCAGCAGCTTTAGCGGGGGGGCGGACGAGACCCAGTACTTC.

V and J are TRBV6-6 and TRBJ2-7; 8 bases are shared with TRBD2. This CDR3 contains 14 residues. Germline V gives CDR1 MNHNY, CDR2 SVGAGI (reference sequence). V was pared by 2 bases and J by 3 bases, with 3 bases of the junction left unmatched. For the CDR3, the DNA is TGTGCCAGCAGTTACGCTAGCGGGCTCTACGAGCAGTACTTC. It specifies CASSYASGLYEQYF.

The J gene is TRBJ2-7, the V gene TRBV6-5; D is perhaps TRBD1 (5 bases). V shed 8 bases and J shed 4 bases, with 15 bases lying between them. Germline V lookup: CDR1 MNHEY, CDR2 SVGAGI. The CDR3 is made up of 13 amino acids. The CDR3 loop is CASHSVGLYEQYF. The CDR3 DNA reads as TGTGCCAGCCATTCCGTGGGGCTTTACGAGCAGTACTTC.

This clone occurred once. The CDR3 region is CATMGMQGAPAGELFF. The CDR3 DNA follows: TGTGCCACCATGGGCATGCAGGGGGCGCCAGCCGGGGAGCTGTTTTTT. The genes are TRBV24-1 and TRBJ2-2; 8 nucleotides align to TRBD1. This CDR3 has 16 residues. V gave up 8 bases and J gave up 6 bases; unmatched junction bases: 13. CDR1 and CDR2 from the germline V gene are KGHDR and SFDVKD.

The rearrangement uses TRBV5-6 and TRBJ1-1; possible D gene TRBD1, 6 bases. CDR3 size: 12 residues. V was pared by 6 bases and J by 5 bases, with 11 bases between. Germline CDR1 is SGHDT and CDR2 is YYEEEE. The CDR3 loop is CASTSTGTEAFF. The CDR3 DNA follows: TGTGCCAGCACCTCAACAGGGACTGAAGCTTTCTTT.

This rearrangement joins TRBV10-3 to TRBJ2-7, with 10 bases aligning to TRBD2. CDR3 length: 18 amino acids. CDR1 ENHRY and CDR2 SYGVKD come from the germline V gene. The J segment lost 2 bases and the V segment lost 1 base, leaving 11 bases of the junction unmatched. This CDR3 reads CAISEYSPASGGPYEQYF. CDR3 DNA: TGTGCCATCAGTGAGTACTCCCCGGCTAGCGGGGGTCCCTACGAGCAGTACTTC.

CDR3 region: CASSSPVGQGTGELFF. CDR3 in DNA: TGTGCCAGCAGTTCACCCGTAGGACAGGGGACCGGGGAGCTGTTTTTT. V gene TRBV2 combines with J gene TRBJ2-2, with 9 bases matching TRBD1. The CDR3 runs to 16 residues. Germline lookup yields CDR1 SNHLY and CDR2 FYNNEI. Trimming removed 5 bases from V and 5 bases from J; junction bases left unmatched: 9.

V and J are TRBV5-6 and TRBJ1-6; TRBD1 agrees at 9 bases. The CDR3 extends over 14 amino acids. V shed 4 bases and J 7 bases; nucleotides not matched to a gene: 3. CDR1 and CDR2 from the germline V gene are SGHDT and YYEEEE. The CDR3 loop reads CASSVDRGNSPLHF. The CDR3, as DNA: TGTGCCAGCAGCGTGGACAGGGGAAATTCACCCCTCCACTTT. Looking up the rest from reference TRBV5-6 and TRBJ1-6 gives the full variable domain: DAGVTQSPTHLIKTRGQQVTLRCSPKSGHDTVSWYQQALGQGPQFIFQYYEEEERQRGNFPDRFSGHQFPNYSSELNVNALLLGDSALYLCASSVDRGNSPLHFGNGTRLTVT.

The chain recombines TRBV5-1 with TRBJ1-1, with 9 bases identical to TRBD1. This CDR3 has 14 amino acids. The germline V gene encodes CDR1 SGHRS and CDR2 YFSETQ. The J segment lost 7 bases and the V segment lost 5 bases, leaving 9 bases of the junction unmatched. The CDR3, as DNA: TGCGCCAGCAGTTCCGGGACAGGGTTATTTGAAGCTTTCTTT. Its protein is CASSSGTGLFEAFF. Together with reference TRBV5-1 and TRBJ1-1, the CDR3 gives the full variable domain: KAGVTQTPRYLIKTRGQQVTLSCSPISGHRSVSWYQQTPGQGLQFLFEYFSETQRNKGNFPGRFSGRQFSNSRSEMNVSTLELGDSALYLCASSSGTGLFEAFFGQGTRLTVV.

The chain carries TRBV6-1 and TRBJ2-5; 10 nucleotides agree with TRBD1. With 4 bases clipped from V and 5 bases from J, the junction kept 16 bases outside the gene matches. The CDR3 runs to 18 residues. Germline V gene data show CDR1 as MNHNS and CDR2 as SASEGT. The CDR3 region has the DNA TGTGCCAGCAGTGGAGGGAACGCTGGGACAGGGGATGGGGAGACCCAGTACTTC. The encoded protein is CASSGGNAGTGDGETQYF.

The chain links TRBV19 to TRBJ1-5, with a weak D call TRBD1 (6 bases). V was shortened by 6 bases and J by 3 bases, with 18 bases between the two germline ends. In germline, CDR1 is LNHDA, CDR2 SQIVND (reference sequence). The CDR3 spans 16 residues. The CDR3 spells CASRTATNRANQPQHF. The CDR3 DNA is TGTGCCAGTAGAACCGCTACCAACAGGGCCAATCAGCCCCAGCATTTT.